Below are 19 T cell receptor beta chains sequenced from a single sample in a study of beta chain features in type 1 diabetes. The entirety of the isolated RNA underwent reverse transcription, so expressed TCRB transcripts were sequenced. The data were produced by immunoSEQ multiplex PCR, yet TCRdb's version contains in-frame clones alone and is incomplete. This sample has some 160,000 clones, with about 9.8% found just once. The specimen sequenced was central memory CD4+ T cells from blood. The receptors were gathered from a young woman in good health.

This clone was recorded a few times. J is TRBJ1-1 and V is TRBV7-9; maybe TRBD1 (5 bases). In germline, CDR1 is SEHNR, CDR2 FQNEAQ (reference sequence). Trimming pared 1 base from V and 6 bases from J, leaving 9 bases between. The CDR3 length is 13 residues. CDR3 protein: CASSLGQGAEAFF. CDR3 DNA sequence: TGTGCCAGCAGCTTAGGGCAGGGCGCTGAAGCTTTCTTT.

This rearrangement joins TRBV14 to TRBJ2-1, with 9 bases that match TRBD2. The CDR3 length is 16 residues. CDR1 is SGHDN and CDR2 is FVKESK in the germline V gene. V shed 1 base, J shed 10 bases, and the junction held 11 bases outside the gene matches. CDR3 loop: CASSQGGVAGVREQFF. DNA of the CDR3: TGTGCCAGCAGCCAAGGCGGAGTAGCGGGAGTTCGGGAGCAGTTCTTC.

This chain connects TRBV4-1 to TRBJ2-5; D is unclear. The CDR3 sequence is 14 residues long. Deletions cut 0 bases from V and 1 base from J, with 6 bases between. Per the germline V gene, CDR1 is MGHRA and CDR2 is YSYEKL. As DNA, the CDR3 is TGCGCCAGCAGCCAAGATGAGTTCCAAGAGACCCAGTACTTC. As protein: CASSQDEFQETQYF.

V and J are TRBV5-6 and TRBJ2-7, with a weak D call TRBD1 (5 bases). CDR3 length equals 14 residues. Germline V lookup: CDR1 SGHDT, CDR2 YYEEEE. The V end lost 1 base, the J end lost 5 bases, and 13 bases lay between the germline ends. This CDR3 reads CASSLRSGLNEQYF. Here the CDR3 DNA reads TGTGCCAGCAGCTTGAGATCAGGGCTCAACGAGCAGTACTTC.

The chain couples TRBV2 to TRBJ1-5; 7 bases align to TRBD1. After removal of 5 bases from V and 2 bases from J, the junction contained 6 bases not matched to a gene. This CDR3 contains 15 residues. In germline, CDR1 is SNHLY, CDR2 FYNNEI. The DNA for the CDR3 is TGTGCCAGCAGTCCCGGAACAGGGGGCAATCAGCCCCAGCATTTT. Protein: CASSPGTGGNQPQHF.

The chain carries TRBV19 and TRBJ1-2; D perhaps matches TRBD1 (6 bases). Deletions cut 7 bases from V and 7 bases from J, with 19 bases between. CDR3 length: 14 residues. The germline V gene encodes CDR1 LNHDA and CDR2 SQIVND (reference sequence). The CDR3 region has the DNA TGTGCCAGTAACGGGGGGCGCGAGTCGGTTGGCTACACCTTC. This gives the protein CASNGGRESVGYTF.

This clone was observed a few times. The chain carries TRBV5-5 and TRBJ1-4, with D perhaps TRBD1 (5 bases). Germline V gene data show CDR1 as SGHKS and CDR2 as YYEKEE (reference sequence). Trimming cost V 0 bases and J 8 bases, with 11 bases left between them. The CDR3 extends over 14 amino acids. The CDR3 here is CASSLGGVGEKLFF. DNA for the CDR3: TGTGCCAGCAGCTTGGGGGGCGTTGGGGAAAAACTGTTTTTT.

This sequence joins TRBV19 and TRBJ1-5; unclear D gene. Germline V lookup: CDR1 LNHDA, CDR2 SQIVND (reference sequence). CDR3 length: 13 amino acids. Between the trimmed V and J ends, which lost 5 bases and 1 base, there was a span of 6 bases. The CDR3 loop is CASSVVSNQPQHF. CDR3 sequence (DNA): TGTGCCAGTAGTGTTGTAAGCAATCAGCCCCAGCATTTT.

In this sample, this clone turned up a few times. The V and J genes are TRBV6-6 and TRBJ1-4; weak D call: TRBD1 (6 bases). V lost 6 bases to trimming and J lost 10 bases, with 18 bases between them. The CDR3 covers 14 residues. Germline V CDR1 and CDR2: MNHNY, SVGAGI (reference sequence). The CDR3 nucleotides read TGTGCCAGCAGCACCCACAGGGACCAGGGAAAACTGTTTTTT. Its protein is CASSTHRDQGKLFF.

This clone has only a few counts. J is TRBJ2-7 and V is TRBV6-5, with no clear D. V dropped 6 bases and J dropped 0 bases, with 9 bases sitting between them. The CDR3 runs 13 residues. Per germline, CDR1 MNHEY and CDR2 SVGAGI. In nucleotides, the CDR3 is TGTGCCAGCAGCCGTTCCGGCTCCTACGAGCAGTACTTC. Translating gives CASSRSGSYEQYF.

The chain employs TRBV7-2 and TRBJ2-3, with 10 bases identical to TRBD2. With 4 bases clipped from V and 4 bases from J, the junction kept 8 bases outside the gene matches. The germline V gene encodes CDR1 SGHTA and CDR2 FQGNSA. This CDR3 is 16 amino acids long. CDR3 protein: CASSSLAGEVPDTQYF. CDR3 coding DNA: TGTGCCAGCAGCTCCCTAGCGGGGGAGGTTCCAGATACGCAGTATTTT. Using reference TRBV7-2 and TRBJ2-3 for the parts outside the CDR3, the full variable domain is GAGVSQSPSNKVTEKGKDVELRCDPISGHTALYWYRQSLGQGLEFLIYFQGNSAPDKSGLPSDRFSAERTGGSVSTLTIQRTQQEDSAVYLCASSSLAGEVPDTQYFGPGTRLTVL.

This clone came up a few times. This chain uses TRBV27 with TRBJ2-7, with D maybe TRBD1 (8 bases). Trimming pared 7 bases from V and 4 bases from J, leaving 23 bases between. CDR3 length: 16 residues. The germline V gene has CDR1 MNHEY and CDR2 SMNVEV (reference sequence). DNA of the CDR3: TGTGCCAGCACGACGTGGAACAGGGGGGGGCGGTACGAGCAGTACTTC. This translates into CASTTWNRGGRYEQYF.

The chain carries TRBV18 and TRBJ2-7; TRBD1 matches at 9 bases. Unmatched junction bases numbered 13, after V lost 3 bases and J lost 1 base. Germline lookup yields CDR1 KGHSH and CDR2 LQKENI. The CDR3 is made up of 18 amino acids. Here the CDR3 reads CASSPGTGKEGDSYEQYF. In nucleotides, the CDR3 is TGTGCCAGCTCACCGGGGACAGGGAAGGAGGGAGATTCCTACGAGCAGTACTTC.

This chain's CDR3 is CASSVGGDRTEAFF. The CDR3 DNA sequence: TGTGCCAGCTCGGTGGGGGGGGATCGCACTGAAGCTTTCTTT. This chain links TRBV18 with TRBJ1-1; D perhaps matches TRBD1 (5 bases). The CDR3 runs 14 residues. CDR1 is KGHSH and CDR2 is LQKENI in the germline V gene. Between the trimmed V and J ends, which lost 6 bases and 4 bases, there was a span of 15 bases.

This clone was picked up many times. The J gene is TRBJ1-2, the V gene TRBV18, with 7 bases that match TRBD1. Germline V gene lookup returns CDR1 KGHSH and CDR2 LQKENI. V was pared by 6 bases and J by 7 bases, with 8 bases of the junction left unmatched. The CDR3 is 13 residues long. The CDR3 bases are TGTGCCAGCTCCCTGAACAGGGACAGTGGCTACACCTTC. Protein: CASSLNRDSGYTF.

There are a few counts of this clone. The CDR3 here is CASRWASGKYNEQFF. CDR3 DNA sequence: TGTGCAAGTCGCTGGGCTAGCGGGAAGTACAATGAGCAGTTCTTC. J is TRBJ2-1 and V is TRBV12-2; the listed D gene, TRBD2, was not tested against the DNA. TRBV12-2 is marked as a pseudogene. The CDR3 extends over 15 amino acids.

The chain is built from TRBV2 and TRBJ1-6; 8 bases fit TRBD1. Germline CDR1 reads SNHLY; CDR2 reads FYNNEI. V gave up 6 bases and J gave up 8 bases; unmatched junction bases: 15. The CDR3 extends over 17 amino acids. For the CDR3, the DNA is TGTGCCAGCAGCCTCCAAGGGACAGGTATAACGGATTCACCCCTCCACTTT. Translating it yields CASSLQGTGITDSPLHF.

This clone occurred a few times. The CDR3 here is CASSQAVGAGGNEQFF. The CDR3 DNA reads TGCGCCAGCAGCCAAGCGGTGGGGGCCGGGGGGAATGAGCAGTTCTTC. The chain uses TRBV4-3 and TRBJ2-1, with D tentatively TRBD2 (7 bases). Trimming pared 1 base from V and 7 bases from J, leaving 17 bases between. CDR3 size: 16 residues. CDR1 is LGHNA and CDR2 is YSLEER in the germline V gene.

This clone showed up just once. The chain couples TRBV14 to TRBJ1-1; D is uncertain. This CDR3 has 13 amino acids. V was clipped by 3 bases and J by 4 bases, with 9 bases between them. CDR1 is SGHDN and CDR2 is FVKESK in the germline V gene. The CDR3 sequence: CASSQRRATEAFF. Written as DNA, the CDR3 is TGTGCCAGCAGCCAGAGGAGGGCCACTGAAGCTTTCTTT.